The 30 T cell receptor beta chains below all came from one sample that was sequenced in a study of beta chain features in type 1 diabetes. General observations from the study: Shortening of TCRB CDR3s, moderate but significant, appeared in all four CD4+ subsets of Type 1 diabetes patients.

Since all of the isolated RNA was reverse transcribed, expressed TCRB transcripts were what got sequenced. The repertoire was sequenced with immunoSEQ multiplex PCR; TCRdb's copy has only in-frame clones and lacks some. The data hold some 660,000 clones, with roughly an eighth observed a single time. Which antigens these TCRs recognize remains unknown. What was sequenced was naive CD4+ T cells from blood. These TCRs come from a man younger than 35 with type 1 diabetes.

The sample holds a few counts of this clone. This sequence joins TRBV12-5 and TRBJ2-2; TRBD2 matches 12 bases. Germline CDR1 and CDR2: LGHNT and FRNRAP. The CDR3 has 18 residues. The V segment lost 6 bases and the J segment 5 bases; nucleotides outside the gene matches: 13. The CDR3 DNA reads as TGTGCTAGTGGCAAGGGGCTAGCGGGAGGGTCGAGTACCGGGGAGCTGTTTTTT. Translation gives CASGKGLAGGSSTGELFF.

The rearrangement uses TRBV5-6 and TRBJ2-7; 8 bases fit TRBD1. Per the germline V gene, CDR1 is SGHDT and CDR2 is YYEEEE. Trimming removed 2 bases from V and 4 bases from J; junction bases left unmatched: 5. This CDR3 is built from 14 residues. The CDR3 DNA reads TGTGCCAGCAGCTTAGACAGGGGAGATTACGAGCAGTACTTC. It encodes CASSLDRGDYEQYF.

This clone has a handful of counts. CDR3 protein: CSATGQEVYTF. As DNA, the CDR3 is TGCAGCGCAACGGGACAGGAAGTCTACACCTTC. This chain uses TRBV29-1 with TRBJ1-2; 8 positions agree with TRBD1. V was clipped by 7 bases and J by 10 bases; unmatched bases: 8. CDR1 is SQVTM and CDR2 is ANQGSEA in the germline V gene. The CDR3 loop spans 11 amino acids.

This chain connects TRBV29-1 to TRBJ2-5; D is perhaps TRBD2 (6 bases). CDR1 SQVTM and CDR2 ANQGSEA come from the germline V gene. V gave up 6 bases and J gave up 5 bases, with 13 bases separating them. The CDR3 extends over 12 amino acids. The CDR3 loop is CSVKGSGETQYF. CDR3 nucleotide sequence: TGCAGCGTGAAGGGCAGCGGGGAGACCCAGTACTTC.

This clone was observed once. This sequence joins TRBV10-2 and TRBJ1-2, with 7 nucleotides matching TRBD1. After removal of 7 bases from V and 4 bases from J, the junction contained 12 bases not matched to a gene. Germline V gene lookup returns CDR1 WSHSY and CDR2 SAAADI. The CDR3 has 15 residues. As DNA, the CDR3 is TGCGCCAGCACCCAAACCAGGGGGAGGCCCTATGGCTACACCTTC. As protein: CASTQTRGRPYGYTF.

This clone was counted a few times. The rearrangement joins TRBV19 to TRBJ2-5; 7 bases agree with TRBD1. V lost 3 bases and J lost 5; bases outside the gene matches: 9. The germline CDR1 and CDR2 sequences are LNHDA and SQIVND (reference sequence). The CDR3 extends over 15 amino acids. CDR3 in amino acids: CASSMTGIGFETQYF. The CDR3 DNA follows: TGTGCCAGTAGTATGACAGGGATAGGATTTGAGACCCAGTACTTC.

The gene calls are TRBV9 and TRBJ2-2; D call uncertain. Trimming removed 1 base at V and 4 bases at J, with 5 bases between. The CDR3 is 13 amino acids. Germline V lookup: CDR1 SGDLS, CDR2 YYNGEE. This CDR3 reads CASSVSPTGELFF. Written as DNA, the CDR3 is TGTGCCAGCAGCGTAAGTCCCACCGGGGAGCTGTTTTTT.

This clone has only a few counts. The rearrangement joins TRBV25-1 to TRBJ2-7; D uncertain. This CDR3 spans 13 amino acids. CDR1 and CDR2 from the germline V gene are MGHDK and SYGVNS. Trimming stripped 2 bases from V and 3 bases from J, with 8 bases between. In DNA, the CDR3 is TGTGCCAGCAGTGAAGTTTGGGGCTACGAGCAGTACTTC. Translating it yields CASSEVWGYEQYF.

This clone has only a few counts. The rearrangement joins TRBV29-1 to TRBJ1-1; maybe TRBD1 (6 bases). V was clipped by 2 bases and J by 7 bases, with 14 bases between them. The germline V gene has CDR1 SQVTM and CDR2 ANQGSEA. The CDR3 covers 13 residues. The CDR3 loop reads CSVESQGGSEAFF. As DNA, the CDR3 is TGCAGCGTTGAAAGTCAAGGGGGGAGTGAAGCTTTCTTT.

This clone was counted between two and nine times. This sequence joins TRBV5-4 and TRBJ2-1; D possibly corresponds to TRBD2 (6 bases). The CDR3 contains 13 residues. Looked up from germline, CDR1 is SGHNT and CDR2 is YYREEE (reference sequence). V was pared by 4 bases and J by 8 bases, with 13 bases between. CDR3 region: CASSLGGVDEQFF. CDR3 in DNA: TGTGCCAGCAGCCTCGGAGGGGTGGATGAGCAGTTCTTC.

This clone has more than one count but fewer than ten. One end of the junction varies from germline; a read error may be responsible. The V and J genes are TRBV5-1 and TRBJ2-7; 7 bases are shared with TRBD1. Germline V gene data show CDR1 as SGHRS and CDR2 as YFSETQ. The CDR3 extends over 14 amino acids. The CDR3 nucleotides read TGCGCCAGCAGTTTGGGGACAGAGGGACACGAGCAGTACTTC. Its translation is CASSLGTEGHEQYF.

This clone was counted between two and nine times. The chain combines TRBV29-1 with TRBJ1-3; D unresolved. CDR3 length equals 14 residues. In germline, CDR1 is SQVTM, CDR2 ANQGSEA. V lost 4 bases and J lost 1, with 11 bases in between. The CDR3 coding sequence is TGCAGCGTTGTCCAACCTGGATCTGGAAACACCATATATTTT. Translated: CSVVQPGSGNTIYF.

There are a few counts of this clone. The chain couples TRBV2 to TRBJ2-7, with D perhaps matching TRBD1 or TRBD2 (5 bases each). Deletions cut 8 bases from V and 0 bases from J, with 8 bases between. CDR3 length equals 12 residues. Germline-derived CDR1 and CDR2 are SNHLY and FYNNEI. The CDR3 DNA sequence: TGTGCCAGCTCAGGGAGCTCCTACGAGCAGTACTTC. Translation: CASSGSSYEQYF.

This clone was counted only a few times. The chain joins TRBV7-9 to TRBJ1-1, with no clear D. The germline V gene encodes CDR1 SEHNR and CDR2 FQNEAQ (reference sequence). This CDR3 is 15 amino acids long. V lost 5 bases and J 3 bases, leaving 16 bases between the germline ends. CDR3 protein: CASSTKPGRDTEAFF. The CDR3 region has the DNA TGTGCCAGCAGCACCAAGCCAGGACGGGACACTGAAGCTTTCTTT.

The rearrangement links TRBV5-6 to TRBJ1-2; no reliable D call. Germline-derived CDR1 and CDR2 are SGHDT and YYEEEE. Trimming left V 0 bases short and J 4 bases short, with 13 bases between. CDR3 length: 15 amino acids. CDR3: CASSLGFGFAYGYTF. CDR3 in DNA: TGTGCCAGCAGCTTGGGCTTTGGCTTTGCCTATGGCTACACCTTC.

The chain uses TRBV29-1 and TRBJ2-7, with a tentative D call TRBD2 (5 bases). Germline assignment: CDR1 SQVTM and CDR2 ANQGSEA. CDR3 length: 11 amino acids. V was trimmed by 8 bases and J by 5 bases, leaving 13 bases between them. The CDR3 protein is CSFGAGDEQYF. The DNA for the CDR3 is TGCAGCTTCGGAGCCGGGGACGAGCAGTACTTC.

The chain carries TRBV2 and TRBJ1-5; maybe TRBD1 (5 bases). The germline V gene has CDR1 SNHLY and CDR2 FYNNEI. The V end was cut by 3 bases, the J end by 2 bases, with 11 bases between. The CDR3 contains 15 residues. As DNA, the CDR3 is TGTGCCAGCAGTGAGTCGGGAGGGGGCAATCAGCCCCAGCATTTT. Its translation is CASSESGGGNQPQHF.

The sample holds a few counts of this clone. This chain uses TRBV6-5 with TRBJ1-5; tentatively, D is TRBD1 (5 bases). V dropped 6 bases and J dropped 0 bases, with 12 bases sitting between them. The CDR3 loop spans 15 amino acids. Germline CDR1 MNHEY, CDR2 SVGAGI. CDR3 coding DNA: TGTGCCAGCAGACCTGACAGCTATAGCAATCAGCCCCAGCATTTT. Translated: CASRPDSYSNQPQHF.

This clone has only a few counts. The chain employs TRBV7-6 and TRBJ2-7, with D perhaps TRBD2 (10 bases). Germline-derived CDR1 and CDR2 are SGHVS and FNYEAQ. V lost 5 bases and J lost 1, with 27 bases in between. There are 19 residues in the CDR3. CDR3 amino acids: CASSLPPGQGSGRSYEQYF. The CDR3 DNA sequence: TGTGCCAGCAGCCTACCCCCGGGACAGGGTAGCGGGAGGTCCTACGAGCAGTACTTC.

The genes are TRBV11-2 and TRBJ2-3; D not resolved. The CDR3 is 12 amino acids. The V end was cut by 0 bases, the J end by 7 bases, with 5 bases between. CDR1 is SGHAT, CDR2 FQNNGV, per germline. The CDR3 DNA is TGTGCCAGCAGCTTAGAGCGAAATACGCAGTATTTT. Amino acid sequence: CASSLERNTQYF.

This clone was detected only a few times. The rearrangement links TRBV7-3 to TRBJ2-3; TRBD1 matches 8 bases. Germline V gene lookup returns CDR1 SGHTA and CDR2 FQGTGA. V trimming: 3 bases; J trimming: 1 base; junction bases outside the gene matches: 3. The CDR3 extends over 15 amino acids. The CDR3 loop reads CASSFRGLRTDTQYF. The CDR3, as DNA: TGTGCCAGCAGCTTCAGGGGGCTCCGCACAGATACGCAGTATTTT.

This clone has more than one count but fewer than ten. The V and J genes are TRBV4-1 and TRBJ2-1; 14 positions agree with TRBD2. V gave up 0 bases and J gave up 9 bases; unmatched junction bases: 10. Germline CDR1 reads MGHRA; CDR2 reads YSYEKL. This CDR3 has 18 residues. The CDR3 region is CASSQEQFGTSGSGEQFF. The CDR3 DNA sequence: TGCGCCAGCAGCCAAGAACAATTTGGGACTAGCGGGAGCGGTGAGCAGTTCTTC.

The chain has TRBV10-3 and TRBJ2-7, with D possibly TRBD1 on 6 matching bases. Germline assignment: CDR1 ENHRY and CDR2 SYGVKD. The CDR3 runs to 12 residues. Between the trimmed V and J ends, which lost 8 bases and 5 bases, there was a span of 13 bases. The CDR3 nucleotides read TGTGCCATCGGGCAGGGGAAGGACGAGCAGTACTTC. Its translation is CAIGQGKDEQYF.

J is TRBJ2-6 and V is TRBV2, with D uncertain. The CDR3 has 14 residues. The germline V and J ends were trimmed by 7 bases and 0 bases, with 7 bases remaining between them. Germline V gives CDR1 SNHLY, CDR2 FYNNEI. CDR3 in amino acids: CASIPLSGANVLTF. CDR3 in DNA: TGTGCCAGCATCCCCCTCTCTGGGGCCAACGTCCTGACTTTC.

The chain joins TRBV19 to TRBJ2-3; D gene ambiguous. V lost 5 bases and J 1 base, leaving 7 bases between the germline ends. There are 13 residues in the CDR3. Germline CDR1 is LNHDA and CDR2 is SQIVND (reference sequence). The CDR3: CASSRWGTDTQYF. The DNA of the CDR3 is TGTGCCAGTAGTCGCTGGGGCACAGATACGCAGTATTTT.

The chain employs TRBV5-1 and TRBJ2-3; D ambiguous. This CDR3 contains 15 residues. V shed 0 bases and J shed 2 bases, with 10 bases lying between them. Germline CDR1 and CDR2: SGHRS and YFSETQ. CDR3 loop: CASSLVVAPTDTQYF. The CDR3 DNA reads TGCGCCAGCAGCTTGGTGGTAGCTCCCACAGATACGCAGTATTTT.

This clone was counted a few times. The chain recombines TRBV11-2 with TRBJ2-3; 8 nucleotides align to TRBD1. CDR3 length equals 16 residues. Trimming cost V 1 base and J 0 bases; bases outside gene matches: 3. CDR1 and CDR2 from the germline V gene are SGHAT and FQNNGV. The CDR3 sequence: CASSLVGQVSTDTQYF. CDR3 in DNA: TGTGCCAGCAGCTTAGTGGGACAGGTTAGCACAGATACGCAGTATTTT.

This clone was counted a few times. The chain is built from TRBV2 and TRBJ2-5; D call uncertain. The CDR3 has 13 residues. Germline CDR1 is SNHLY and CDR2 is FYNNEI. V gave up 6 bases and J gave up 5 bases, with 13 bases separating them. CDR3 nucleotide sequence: TGTGCCAGCAGCCCCGAGGTCCAGGAGACCCAGTACTTC. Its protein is CASSPEVQETQYF.

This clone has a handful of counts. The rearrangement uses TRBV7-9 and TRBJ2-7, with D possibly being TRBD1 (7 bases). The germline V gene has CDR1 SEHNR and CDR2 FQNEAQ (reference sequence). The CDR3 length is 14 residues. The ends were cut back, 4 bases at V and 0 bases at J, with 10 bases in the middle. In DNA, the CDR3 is TGTGCCAGCAGCTCAGGGGGGAGCTCCTACGAGCAGTACTTC. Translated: CASSSGGSSYEQYF.

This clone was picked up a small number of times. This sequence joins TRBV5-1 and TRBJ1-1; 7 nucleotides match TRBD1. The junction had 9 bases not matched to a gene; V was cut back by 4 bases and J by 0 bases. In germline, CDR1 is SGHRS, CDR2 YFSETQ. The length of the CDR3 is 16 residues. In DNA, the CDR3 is TGCGCCAGCAGCCGAACAGGGGAGCGAATGAACACTGAAGCTTTCTTT. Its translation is CASSRTGERMNTEAFF.